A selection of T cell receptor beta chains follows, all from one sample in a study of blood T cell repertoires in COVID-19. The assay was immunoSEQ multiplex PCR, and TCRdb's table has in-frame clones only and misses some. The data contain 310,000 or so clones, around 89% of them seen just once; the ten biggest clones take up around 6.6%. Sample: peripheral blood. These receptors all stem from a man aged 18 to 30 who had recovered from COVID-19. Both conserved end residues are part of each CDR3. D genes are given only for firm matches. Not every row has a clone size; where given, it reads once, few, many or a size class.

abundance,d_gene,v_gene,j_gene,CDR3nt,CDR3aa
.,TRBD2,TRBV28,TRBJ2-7,TGTGCCAGCAATAACCAGCGGGAGGAGTTGGACGAGCAGTACTTC,CASNNQREELDEQYF
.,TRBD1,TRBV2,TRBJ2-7,TGTGCCAGCAGATTGGCAGGGGGCGGCGAGCAGTACTTC,CASRLAGGGEQYF
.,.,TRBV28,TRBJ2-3,TGTGCCAGCAGTTTCCTGGAGTACACAGATACGCAGTATTTT,CASSFLEYTDTQYF
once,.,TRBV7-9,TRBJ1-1,TGTGCCAGCAGCGACATCGTGAACACTGAAGCTTTCTTT,CASSDIVNTEAFF
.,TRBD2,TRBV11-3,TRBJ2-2,TGTGCCAGCAGCTTAGGCCTAGCGGGGACTTTGAACACCGGGGAGCTGTTTTTT,CASSLGLAGTLNTGELFF
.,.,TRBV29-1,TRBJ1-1,TGCAGCGTATCGGCCCTGGCAGGGACTGAAGCTTTCTTT,CSVSALAGTEAFF
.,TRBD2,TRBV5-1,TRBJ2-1,TGCGCCAGCAGCTTGGAAGCGGGAGGCTACAATGAGCAGTTCTTC,CASSLEAGGYNEQFF
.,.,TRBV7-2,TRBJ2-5,TGTGCCAGCAGCGTGGGGGCGGTAGAGACCCAGTACTTC,CASSVGAVETQYF
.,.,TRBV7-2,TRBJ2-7,TGTGCCAGCAGCTTAGCGAGGGGGAACGAGCAGTACTTC,CASSLARGNEQYF
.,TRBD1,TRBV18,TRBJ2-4,TGTGCCAGCTCACCCGGGACAGTAGCCAAAAACATTCAGTACTTC,CASSPGTVAKNIQYF
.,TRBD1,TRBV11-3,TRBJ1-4,TGTGCCAGCAGCTTAGAAAGCCCCGGGACAGGAACGGAGAATGAAAAACTGTTTTTT,CASSLESPGTGTENEKLFF
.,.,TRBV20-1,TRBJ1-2,TGCAGTGCCGAGGATGGCTACACCTTC,CSAEDGYTF
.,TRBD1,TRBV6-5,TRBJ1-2,TGTGCCAGCAGTCCGGGACAGGGGGCGCGTCATGGCTACACCTTC,CASSPGQGARHGYTF
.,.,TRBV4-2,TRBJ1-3,TGTGCCAGCAGCCAAGATCTTCCGAGCTCTGGAAACACCATATATTTT,CASSQDLPSSGNTIYF
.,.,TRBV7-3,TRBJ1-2,TGTGCCAGCAGCTTAATGGGCAACAGCATCGGCTACACCTTC,CASSLMGNSIGYTF
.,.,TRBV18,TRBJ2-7,TGTGCCAGCTCACCTGGGCAGGGCAGCTCCTACGAGCAGTACTTC,CASSPGQGSSYEQYF
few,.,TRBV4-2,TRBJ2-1,TGTGCCAGCAGCCCCGGACAGTCGGATTACAATGAGCAGTTCTTC,CASSPGQSDYNEQFF
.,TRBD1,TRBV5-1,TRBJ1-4,TGCGCCAGCAGCTTGGGACAGGGTGGCGAAAAACTGTTTTTT,CASSLGQGGEKLFF
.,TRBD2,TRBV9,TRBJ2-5,TGTGCCAGCAGCGTAGGACTAGCGGACTCTGAGACCCAGTACTTC,CASSVGLADSETQYF
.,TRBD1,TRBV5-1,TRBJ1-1,TGCGCCAGCAGCTTCACAGGGGACACTGAAGCTTTCTTT,CASSFTGDTEAFF
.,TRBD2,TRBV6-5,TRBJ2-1,TGTGCCAGCAGCATTAGCGGGAGTGAAGACAATGAGCAGTTCTTC,CASSISGSEDNEQFF
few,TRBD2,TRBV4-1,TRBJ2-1,TGCGCCAGCAGCCTCCCTCCGCGGGAGGCCAATGAGCAGTTCTTC,CASSLPPREANEQFF
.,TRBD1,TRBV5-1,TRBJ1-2,TGCGCCAGCAGCCGGGACAGGGGGGACTATGGCTACACCTTC,CASSRDRGDYGYTF
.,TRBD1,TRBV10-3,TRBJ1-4,TGTGCCATCAGTCCGGACAGGGATGCTAATGAAAAACTGTTTTTT,CAISPDRDANEKLFF
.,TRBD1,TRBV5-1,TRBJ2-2,TGCGCCAGCAGCTTGCCAGGGGGCATCGGGGAGCTGTTTTTT,CASSLPGGIGELFF
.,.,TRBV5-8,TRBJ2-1,TGTGCCAGCAGCTTGTACGGGGATGACAATGAGCAGTTCTTC,CASSLYGDDNEQFF